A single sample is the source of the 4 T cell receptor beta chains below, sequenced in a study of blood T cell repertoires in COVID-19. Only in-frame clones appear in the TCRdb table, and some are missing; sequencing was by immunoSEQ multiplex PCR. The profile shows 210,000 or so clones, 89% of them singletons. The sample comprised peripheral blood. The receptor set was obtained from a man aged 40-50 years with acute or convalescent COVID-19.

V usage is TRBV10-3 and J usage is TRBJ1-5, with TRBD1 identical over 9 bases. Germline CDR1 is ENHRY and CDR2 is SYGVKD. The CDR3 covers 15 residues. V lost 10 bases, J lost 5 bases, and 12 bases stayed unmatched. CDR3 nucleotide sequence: TGTGCCACCTGGCGGGACAGGGAGGACGATCAGCCCCAGCATTTT. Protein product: CATWRDREDDQPQHF.

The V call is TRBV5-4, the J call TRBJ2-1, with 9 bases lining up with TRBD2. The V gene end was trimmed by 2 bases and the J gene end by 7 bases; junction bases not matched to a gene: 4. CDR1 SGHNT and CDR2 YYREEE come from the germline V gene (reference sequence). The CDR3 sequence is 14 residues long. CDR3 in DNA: TGTGCCAGCAGCTTTGGGACTAGCTTAAATGAGCAGTTCTTC. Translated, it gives CASSFGTSLNEQFF.

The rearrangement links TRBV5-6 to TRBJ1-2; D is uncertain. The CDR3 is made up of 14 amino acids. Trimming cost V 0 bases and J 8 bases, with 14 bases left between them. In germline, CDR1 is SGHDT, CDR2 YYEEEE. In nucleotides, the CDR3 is TGTGCCAGCAGCTTGGAACGTCTACTAAGCGGCTACACCTTC. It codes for CASSLERLLSGYTF.

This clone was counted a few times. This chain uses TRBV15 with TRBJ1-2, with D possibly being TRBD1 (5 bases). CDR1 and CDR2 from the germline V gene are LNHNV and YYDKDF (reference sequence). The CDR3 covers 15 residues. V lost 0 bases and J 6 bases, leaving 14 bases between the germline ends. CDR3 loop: CATSRDRGRNDGYTF. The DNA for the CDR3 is TGTGCCACCAGCAGAGATAGGGGCAGGAACGATGGCTACACCTTC. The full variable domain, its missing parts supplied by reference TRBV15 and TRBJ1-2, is DAMVIQNPRYQVTQFGKPVTLSCSQTLNHNVMYWYQQKSSQAPKLLFHYYDKDFNNEADTPDNFQSRRPNTSFCFLDIRSPGLGDTAMYLCATSRDRGRNDGYTFGSGTRLTVV.